This T cell receptor beta chain came from a study of T cells in Graves' hyperthyroidism and ophthalmopathy. Across the whole study: Blood was drawn when the patient was first diagnosed and still untreated.

This clonotype came up many times. What it binds is not known. Patients aged 18 to 65 with hyperthyroidism were newly diagnosed, with duration under 2 months. The study based diagnoses on clinical symptoms, serum thyroxine and TRAb, thyroid ultrasound and orbital computed tomography. Study results and caveats: Blood also held most thyroid clonotypes expanded beyond 0.001.

The CDR3 spans 14 residues. Trimming left V 7 bases short and J 7 bases short, with 20 bases between. CDR1 is MDHEN and CDR2 is SYDVKM in the germline V gene. Using RNA transcripts as the source, TCR beta CDR3 regions were amplified. The HTBI primer set drove a first-round RT-PCR of the TCR CDR3. TCRdb itself ran the multiplex PCR reads through MiXCR, one entry per CDR3 protein. This sample has 300,000 to 400,000 distinct CDR3 sequences, with about 14% found just once. The TCR sequence derives from a woman younger than 45 with Graves' hyperthyroidism. The sequencing input was blood. The J gene is TRBJ2-7, the V gene TRBV28, with D maybe TRBD1 (6 bases). CDR3 region: CASTSSTTRGEQYF. DNA of the CDR3: TGTGCCAGCACAAGTTCTACGACGAGGGGGGAGCAGTACTTC. The full variable domain, with the rest looked up from reference TRBV28 and TRBJ2-7, is DVKVTQSSRYLVKRTGEKVFLECVQDMDHENMFWYRQDPGLGLRLIYFSYDVKMKEKGDIPEGYSVSREKKERFSLILESASTNQTSMYLCASTSSTTRGEQYFGPGTRLTVT.